The 9 T cell receptor beta chains listed next were all sequenced from one sample in a study of T cell responses to AZD1222 COVID-19 vaccine. Libraries were prepared by immunoSEQ multiplex PCR; TCRdb keeps only in-frame clonotypes and omits some of them. The sample has under 150,000 clones; around nine tenths are singletons. The specimen was peripheral blood, collected on day 0 of AZD1222 vaccination. All receptors come from an adult in good health.

The chain carries TRBV19 and TRBJ2-1; 9 positions agree with TRBD2. The CDR3 has 17 amino acids. With V trimmed by 7 bases and J by 3 bases, 13 bases remained unmatched. Germline V CDR1 and CDR2: LNHDA, SQIVND (reference sequence). The CDR3 region has the DNA TGTGCCAGTACCTACCCTTCGACTAGCGGAGGCTACAATGAGCAGTTCTTC. Translating gives CASTYPSTSGGYNEQFF. The full variable domain, with the rest looked up from reference TRBV19 and TRBJ2-1, is DGGITQSPKYLFRKEGQNVTLSCEQNLNHDAMYWYRQDPGQGLRLIYYSQIVNDFQKGDIAEGYSVSREKKESFPLTVTSAQKNPTAFYLCASTYPSTSGGYNEQFFGPGTRLTVL.

As regards this clone: The same CDR3 is also encoded by other DNA sequences in this sample. This chain joins TRBV7-9 and TRBJ2-1, with TRBD1 as a possible D gene (6 bases). CDR3 length: 15 amino acids. Between the trimmed V and J ends, which lost 2 bases and 0 bases, there was a span of 8 bases. CDR1 SEHNR and CDR2 FQNEAQ come from the germline V gene (reference sequence). CDR3 in amino acids: CASSLRGSSYNEQFF. In DNA form, the CDR3 reads TGTGCCAGCAGCTTAAGGGGGAGCTCCTACAATGAGCAGTTCTTC. Variable domain in full (rest from reference TRBV7-9 and TRBJ2-1): DTGVSQNPRHKITKRGQNVTFRCDPISEHNRLYWYRQTLGQGPEFLTYFQNEAQLEKSRLLSDRFSAERPKGSFSTLEIQRTEQGDSAMYLCASSLRGSSYNEQFFGPGTRLTVL.

The V gene is TRBV6-5, the J gene TRBJ1-3; D is unresolved. Germline-derived CDR1 and CDR2 are MNHEY and SVGAGI. The CDR3 totals 15 residues. Trimming stripped 6 bases from V and 4 bases from J, with 16 bases between. The CDR3 protein is CASRPPGEGGNTIYF. The CDR3 DNA reads TGTGCCAGCAGACCCCCCGGGGAGGGCGGAAACACCATATATTTT.

V and J are TRBV5-1 and TRBJ2-5; no clear D gene. The CDR3 length is 12 residues. Germline-derived CDR1 and CDR2 are SGHRS and YFSETQ. The germline V and J ends were trimmed by 0 bases and 4 bases, with 4 bases remaining between them. CDR3 DNA sequence: TGCGCCAGCAGCTTGGTGGTAGAGACCCAGTACTTC. This sequence encodes CASSLVVETQYF.

The chain recombines TRBV5-4 with TRBJ2-3; a possible D gene is TRBD2 (6 bases). The length of the CDR3 is 15 residues. Trimming left V 1 base short and J 3 bases short, with 12 bases between. In germline, CDR1 is SGHNT, CDR2 YYREEE (reference sequence). The DNA for the CDR3 is TGTGCCAGCAGCTTGACTTTGGAGGGTACAGATACGCAGTATTTT. Translating it yields CASSLTLEGTDTQYF.

This chain links TRBV28 with TRBJ1-3; no clear D gene. V was shortened by 5 bases and J by 4 bases, with 12 bases between the two germline ends. This CDR3 spans 14 amino acids. Germline V gene lookup returns CDR1 MDHEN and CDR2 SYDVKM. CDR3: CASSARVSGNTIYF. CDR3 DNA sequence: TGTGCCAGCAGTGCTAGGGTATCCGGAAACACCATATATTTT.

This sequence joins TRBV27 and TRBJ1-1; TRBD1 agrees at 7 bases. V lost 5 bases, J lost 4 bases, and 10 bases stayed unmatched. Germline V gives CDR1 MNHEY, CDR2 SMNVEV (reference sequence). The CDR3 length is 15 residues. CDR3 DNA sequence: TGTGCCAGCAGTCCCCGACAGGGCTGGAGCACTGAAGCTTTCTTT. Translation: CASSPRQGWSTEAFF.

V usage is TRBV15 and J usage is TRBJ2-1; D unresolved. The V end was cut by 5 bases, the J end by 2 bases, with 7 bases between. The CDR3 sequence is 13 residues long. Germline assignment: CDR1 LNHNV and CDR2 YYDKDF (reference sequence). The CDR3 is CATSLDPYNEQFF. The CDR3, as DNA: TGTGCCACCAGCCTTGACCCCTACAATGAGCAGTTCTTC.

The J gene is TRBJ2-3, the V gene TRBV27; D possibly uses TRBD1 or TRBD2 (6 bases each). The CDR3 is 16 amino acids. Germline CDR1 and CDR2: MNHEY and SMNVEV (reference sequence). V was pared by 2 bases and J by 1 base, with 13 bases between. The CDR3 reads CASSLRGGLGTDTQYF. In DNA, the CDR3 is TGTGCCAGCAGTTTAAGAGGGGGGCTTGGCACAGATACGCAGTATTTT.